This TCR beta chain was observed in a study of blood T cell repertoires in COVID-19. Sequenced by immunoSEQ multiplex PCR; TCRdb stores in-frame clones only, minus some. The table has under 55,000 clones, roughly 85% seen once. The receptor was isolated from a human donor in a cohort sampled during active COVID-19. Sequenced material: peripheral blood.

CDR3 nucleotides: TGCGCCAGCAGCCGCGACAGTGGGGAGACCCAGTACTTC. It encodes CASSRDSGETQYF. V gene TRBV4-3 combines with J gene TRBJ2-5; tentatively, D is TRBD1 (5 bases). The germline V gene encodes CDR1 LGHNA and CDR2 YSLEER. CDR3 length equals 13 residues. Trimming left V 4 bases short and J 5 bases short, with 11 bases between.